Listed below are T cell receptor beta chains from one sample, sequenced in a study of blood T cells in healthy people across ages. TCRdb re-called the 5' RACE reads through MiXCR, storing one row per CDR3 protein. The sample includes over 600,000 distinct CDR3 sequences, around half of them seen just once. Sequences were obtained from blood. The source is a man aged 80 or over in good health. Each CDR3 is given with its conserved first and last residue. Fields, in order: clone size, J gene, V gene, D gene, CDR3 DNA, CDR3 protein. The D gene is left open where the match is weak. Rows give clone size only sometimes, using once, few, many, or a class for an expanded clone.

>few|TRBJ2-5|TRBV27|TRBD2
TGTGCCAGCAGGCCTAGCGGGAGTGGGGAGACCCAGTACTTC
CASRPSGSGETQYF
>many|TRBJ2-2|TRBV5-1|-
TGCGCCAGCAGCTTGGGACAGAACACCGGGGAGCTGTTTTTT
CASSLGQNTGELFF
>-|TRBJ2-2|TRBV7-2|TRBD2
TGTGCCAGCAGCTCCAGCGGGACCCTCGGGGAGCTGTTTTTT
CASSSSGTLGELFF
>-|TRBJ2-1|TRBV2|-
TGTGCCAGCAGTGGTGGGGGGAGCCCCTCCTACAATGAGCAGTTCTTC
CASSGGGSPSYNEQFF
>many|TRBJ1-2|TRBV6-2/TRBV6-3|-
TGTGCCAGCAGCTTGACGGTCCTCTATGGCTACACCTTC
CASSLTVLYGYTF
>-|TRBJ2-7|TRBV7-9|TRBD1
TGTGCCAGCAGCTTAGGACAGGGGCTGGCCTACGAGCAGTACTTC
CASSLGQGLAYEQYF
>once|TRBJ2-3|TRBV7-2|TRBD2
TGTGCCAGCAGCCCCCGACTAGCGGGGACCACAGATACGCAGTATTTT
CASSPRLAGTTDTQYF
>few|TRBJ2-4|TRBV5-4|-
TGTGCCAGCAGCTCGTCACAGGGTACCCCCAATAAAAACATTCAGTACTTC
CASSSSQGTPNKNIQYF
>-|TRBJ2-1|TRBV15|-
TGTGCCACCAGCCTTTCGACCGAGGATGAGCAGTTCTTC
CATSLSTEDEQFF
>-|TRBJ2-5|TRBV11-3|TRBD2
TGTGCCAGCAGCCCCACCAAAGCGGGAGGGGAGACCCAGTACTTC
CASSPTKAGGETQYF
>-|TRBJ2-7|TRBV27|-
TGTGCCAGCAGTTTATTGGGGGGAGTCCTCAATGAGCAGTACTTC
CASSLLGGVLNEQYF